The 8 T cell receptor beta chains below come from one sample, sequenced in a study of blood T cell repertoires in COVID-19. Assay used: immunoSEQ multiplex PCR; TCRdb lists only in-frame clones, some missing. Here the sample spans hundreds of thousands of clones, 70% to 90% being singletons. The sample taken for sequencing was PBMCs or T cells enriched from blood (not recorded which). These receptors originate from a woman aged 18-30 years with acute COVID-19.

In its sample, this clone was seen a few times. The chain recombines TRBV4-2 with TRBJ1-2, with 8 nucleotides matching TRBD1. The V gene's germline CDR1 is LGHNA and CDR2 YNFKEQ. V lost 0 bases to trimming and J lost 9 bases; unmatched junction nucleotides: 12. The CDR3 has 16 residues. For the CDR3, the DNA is TGTGCCAGCAGCCAAGATAGGGGGACAGGTGGACGAAGCTACACCTTC. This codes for CASSQDRGTGGRSYTF.

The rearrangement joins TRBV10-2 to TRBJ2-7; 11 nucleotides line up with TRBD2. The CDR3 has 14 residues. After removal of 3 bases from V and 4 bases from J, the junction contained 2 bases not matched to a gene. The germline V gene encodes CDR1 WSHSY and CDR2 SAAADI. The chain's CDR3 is CASSELAGVYEQYF. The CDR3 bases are TGCGCCAGCAGTGAACTAGCGGGAGTTTACGAGCAGTACTTC.

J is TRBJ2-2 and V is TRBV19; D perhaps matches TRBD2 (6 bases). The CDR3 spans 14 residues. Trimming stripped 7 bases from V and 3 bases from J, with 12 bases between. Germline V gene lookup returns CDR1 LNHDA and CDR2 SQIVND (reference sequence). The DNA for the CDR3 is TGTGCCAGTAAGTGGCGGGGAGACACCGGGGAGCTGTTTTTT. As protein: CASKWRGDTGELFF. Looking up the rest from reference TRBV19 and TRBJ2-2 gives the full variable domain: DGGITQSPKYLFRKEGQNVTLSCEQNLNHDAMYWYRQDPGQGLRLIYYSQIVNDFQKGDIAEGYSVSREKKESFPLTVTSAQKNPTAFYLCASKWRGDTGELFFGEGSRLTVL.

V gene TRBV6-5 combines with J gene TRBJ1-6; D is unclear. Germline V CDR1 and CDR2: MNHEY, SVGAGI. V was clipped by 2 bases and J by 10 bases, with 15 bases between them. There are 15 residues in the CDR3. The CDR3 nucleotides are TGTGCCAGCAGTTACCATGGACGGGGTAGATCACCCCTCCACTTT. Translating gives CASSYHGRGRSPLHF.

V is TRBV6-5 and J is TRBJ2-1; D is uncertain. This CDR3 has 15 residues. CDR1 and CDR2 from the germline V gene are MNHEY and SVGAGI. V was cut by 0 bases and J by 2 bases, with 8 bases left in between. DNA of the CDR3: TGTGCCAGCAGTTACTCGAGGCTAGCCTACAATGAGCAGTTCTTC. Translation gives CASSYSRLAYNEQFF.

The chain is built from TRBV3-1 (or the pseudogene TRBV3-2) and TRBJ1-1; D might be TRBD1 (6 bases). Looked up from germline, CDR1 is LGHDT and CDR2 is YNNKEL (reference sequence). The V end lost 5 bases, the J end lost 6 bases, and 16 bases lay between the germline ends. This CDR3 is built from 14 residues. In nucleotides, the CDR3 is TGTGCCAGCAGCAAGAGTCAGGGGTCCCCTGAAGCTTTCTTT. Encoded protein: CASSKSQGSPEAFF.

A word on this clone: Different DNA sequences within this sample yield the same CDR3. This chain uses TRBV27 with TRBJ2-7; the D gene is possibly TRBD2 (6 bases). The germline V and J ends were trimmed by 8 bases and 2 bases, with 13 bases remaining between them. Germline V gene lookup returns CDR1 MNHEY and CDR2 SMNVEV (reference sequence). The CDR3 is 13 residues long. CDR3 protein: CASSPGGTYEQYF. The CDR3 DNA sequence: TGTGCCAGCTCCCCGGGCGGGACCTACGAGCAGTACTTC.

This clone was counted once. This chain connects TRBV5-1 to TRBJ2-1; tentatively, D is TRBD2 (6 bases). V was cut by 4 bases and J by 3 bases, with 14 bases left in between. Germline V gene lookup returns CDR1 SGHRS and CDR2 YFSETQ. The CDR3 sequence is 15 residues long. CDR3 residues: CASSLVGGVYNEQFF. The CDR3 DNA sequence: TGCGCCAGCAGCCTAGTGGGAGGCGTCTACAATGAGCAGTTCTTC.